The text below deals with one T cell receptor (beta chain). A read error is likely, as this CDR3 ends without the conserved phenylalanine or tryptophan. The DNA is omitted, as the CDR3 cannot be located on it reliably, and the CDR3 follows TCRdb's listing. The CDR3 is made up of 18 amino acids, end residues included. CDR1 is SGHVT, CDR2 SQSDAQ, per germline. The data were obtained in a study of tumor-infiltrating lymphocytes in oesophageal squamous cell carcinoma. Each CDR3 protein gets one entry after TCRdb re-called the PCR reads with MiXCR. The sample comprises around 20,000 distinct CDR3 sequences, around 41% of which are singletons, and roughly 14% rests with the top ten.

Input material: normal esophageal tissue next to the tumor. The clonotype was recovered from a male donor with esophageal squamous cell carcinoma. This rearrangement joins TRBV7-4 to TRBJ1-1. The CDR3 reads CASSPRTSGRNVEQFFGQ.